Each of the 2 T cell receptor beta chains below was sequenced from the same sample in a study of cytomegalovirus exposure and HLA in healthy donors. Data came from immunoSEQ multiplex PCR; TCRdb stores just in-frame clones and leaves some out. This table holds approximately 270,000 clones, roughly 84% found once. The sequenced material came from PBMCs. The receptor set was obtained from a man younger than 35 in good health and CMV-seropositive.

As DNA, the CDR3 is TGTGCCAGCAGCCTGGTCGTAGACCCCTACAATGAGCAGTTCTTC. Translated, it gives CASSLVVDPYNEQFF. The chain combines TRBV7-9 with TRBJ2-1; D is unclear. Germline lookup yields CDR1 SEHNR and CDR2 FQNEAQ (reference sequence). The CDR3 covers 15 residues. V shed 5 bases and J shed 2 bases, with 13 bases lying between them.

The chain links TRBV7-9 to TRBJ1-2, with a possible D match to TRBD1 (5 bases). CDR1 SEHNR and CDR2 FQNEAQ come from the germline V gene (reference sequence). Trimming left V 1 base short and J 6 bases short, with 9 bases between. This CDR3 is built from 13 residues. The CDR3 DNA reads as TGTGCCAGCAGCTTAGTAGCAGGGAATGGCTACACCTTC. Its protein is CASSLVAGNGYTF.